This T cell receptor (beta chain) was identified in a study of T cells after yellow fever vaccination. Broader study findings: Reappearing after the booster were most of the clones from primary vaccination (almost 97% CD4, 70% to 90% CD8).

Germline assignment: CDR1 SGHNT and CDR2 YYREEE (reference sequence). The CDR3 is 16 residues long. The V end lost 0 bases, the J end lost 0 bases, and 12 bases lay between the germline ends. A single record per CDR3 protein comes from TCRdb applying MiXCR to the 5' RACE reads. The sample records about 320,000 distinct CDR3 sequences, around 6.8% being singletons. In the case of this clonotype: The antigen is unknown.

The rearrangement uses TRBV5-4 and TRBJ2-5; no clear D. The receptor's source is a man between 18 and 29 years old who received the YFV17D yellow fever vaccine. The sequences come from PBMCs, collected roughly 45 days after the first yellow fever vaccination. CDR3 amino acids: CASSLGVGLYQETQYF. The CDR3 DNA follows: TGTGCCAGCAGCTTGGGCGTCGGGCTGTACCAAGAGACCCAGTACTTC.